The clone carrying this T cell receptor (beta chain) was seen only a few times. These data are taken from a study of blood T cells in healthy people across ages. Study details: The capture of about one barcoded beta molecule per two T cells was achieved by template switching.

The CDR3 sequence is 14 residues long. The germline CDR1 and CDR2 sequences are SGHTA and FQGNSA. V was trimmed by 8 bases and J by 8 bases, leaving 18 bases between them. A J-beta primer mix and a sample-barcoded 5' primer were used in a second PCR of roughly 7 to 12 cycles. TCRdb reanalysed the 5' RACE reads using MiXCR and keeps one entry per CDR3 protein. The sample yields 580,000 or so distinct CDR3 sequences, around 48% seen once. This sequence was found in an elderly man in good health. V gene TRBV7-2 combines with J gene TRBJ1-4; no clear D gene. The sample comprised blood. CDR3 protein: CASSPRFGHEKLFF. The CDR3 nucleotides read TGTGCCAGCTCCCCTAGATTTGGCCACGAAAAACTGTTTTTT.